This T cell receptor (beta chain) was captured in a study of cytomegalovirus exposure and HLA in healthy donors. Study observations and caveats: Association of a missense DCLRE1C variant with TCR beta V- and J-gene trimming was reported in a later analysis. Fewer N-insertions (relative to the roughly 670-donor mean) were reportedly seen in an Asian-associated ancestry cluster in a later analysis. Presence/absence analyses assumed roughly uniform sequencing depth across donors, which may not hold. Because they were indistinguishable, some V segments, including TRBV6-2 and TRBV6-3, were excluded.

A remark on this clone: Its antigen remains unidentified.

A multiplex PCR was run with 60 Vbeta primers and 13 Jbeta primers. Some clones are missing from TCRdb's copy, which holds only in-frame ones; the method was immunoSEQ multiplex PCR. This table holds 140,000 or so clones, 65% to 85% found once. The V gene lost 3 bases and the J gene lost 5 bases, with 13 bases spanning the gap. Looked up from germline, CDR1 is LNHDA and CDR2 is SQIVND (reference sequence). The CDR3 is 14 residues long. The chain employs TRBV19 and TRBJ2-5; D is possibly TRBD2 (6 bases). Sequences were obtained from PBMCs. The clonotype comes from a woman aged 35 to 49 in good health and CMV-seropositive. CDR3 nucleotides: TGTGCCAGTAGTATTTGGGGGGTTGGCGAGACCCAGTACTTC. Encoded protein: CASSIWGVGETQYF.